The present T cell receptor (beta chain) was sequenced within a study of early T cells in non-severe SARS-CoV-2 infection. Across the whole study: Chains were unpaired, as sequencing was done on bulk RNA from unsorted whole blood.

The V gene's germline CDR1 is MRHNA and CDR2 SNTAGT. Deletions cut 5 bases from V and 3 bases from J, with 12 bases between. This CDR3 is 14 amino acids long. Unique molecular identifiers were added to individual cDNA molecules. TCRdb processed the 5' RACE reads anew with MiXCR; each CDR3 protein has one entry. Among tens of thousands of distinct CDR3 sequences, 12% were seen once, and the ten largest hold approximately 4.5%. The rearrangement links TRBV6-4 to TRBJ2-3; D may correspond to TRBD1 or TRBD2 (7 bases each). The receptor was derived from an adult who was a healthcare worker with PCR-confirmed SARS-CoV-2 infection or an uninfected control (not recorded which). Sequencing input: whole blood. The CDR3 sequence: CASSRQGGTDTQYF. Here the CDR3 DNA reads TGTGCCAGCAGTCGACAGGGAGGGACAGATACGCAGTATTTT.